This T cell receptor (beta chain) was documented in a study of shared clonotypes between healthy human individuals. The study, taken as a whole, reports: Larger estimated richness was generally seen in naive subsets than in memory subsets.

Comments on this clone: The antigen is not known. In the same sample, other DNA sequences code for this CDR3.

CDR1 is SGDLS, CDR2 YYNGEE, per germline. The J segment lost 5 bases and the V segment lost 4 bases, leaving 6 bases of the junction unmatched. CDR3 length: 15 residues. Assay: immunoSEQ multiplex PCR; the TCRdb copy retains only in-frame clones and omits some. The sample lists more than 1.2 million clones, approximately 98.5% seen once, with around 0.38% in the top ten. The study separated CD4+ cells into CD45RA+ naive and CD45RA-negative memory subsets. Sample: naive CD4+ T cells sorted from blood. Described subset: CD45RA+ positively selected. The chain joins TRBV9 to TRBJ2-2; 9 bases line up with TRBD1. This clonotype was obtained from a man aged 25 to 40 in good health. Written as DNA, the CDR3 is TGTGCCAGCAGCTCACAGGGGGCGGGTACCGGGGAGCTGTTTTTT. Translating gives CASSSQGAGTGELFF.